Listed here are 26 T cell receptor beta chains from one sample, sequenced in a study of T-cell reconstitution after alpha-beta-depleted transplantation in children. A library of TCRbeta sequences, prepared with unique molecular identifiers, was generated. TCRdb used MiXCR to reprocess the PCR reads, holding one entry per CDR3 protein. In the table there are some 390,000 distinct CDR3 sequences, about a fifth of which are singletons. The source was PBMCs from the stem cell graft donor, collected from the stem cell graft. All receptors derive from a human donor who donated a stem cell graft to a child with acute myeloid leukemia.

In this sample, this clonotype turned up a few times. CDR3 coding DNA: TGTGCCAGCAGCCAAGTACTGACGAACACCGGGGAGCTGTTTTTT. Translation: CASSQVLTNTGELFF. The chain couples TRBV3-1 to TRBJ2-2; D unclear. This CDR3 is 15 amino acids long. From germline, CDR1 is LGHDT and CDR2 YNNKEL (reference sequence). V was pared by 1 base and J by 0 bases, with 6 bases between.

This clonotype appeared many times. V usage is TRBV20-1 and J usage is TRBJ2-5; D possibly corresponds to TRBD1 (6 bases). Trimming removed 0 bases from V and 5 bases from J, with 10 bases in between. Germline V lookup: CDR1 DFQATT, CDR2 SNEGSKA (reference sequence). The CDR3 sequence is 13 residues long. CDR3 sequence: CSARDFTGETQYF. The CDR3 DNA sequence: TGCAGTGCTAGAGACTTCACAGGGGAGACCCAGTACTTC.

This clonotype was seen a handful of times. The chain uses TRBV5-1 and TRBJ2-5, with 10 bases aligning to TRBD1. This CDR3 is 15 amino acids long. Germline V CDR1 and CDR2: SGHRS, YFSETQ. Trimming at V came to 4 bases and at J to 5 bases, leaving 8 bases not matched to a gene. The CDR3 sequence is CASSVTTGGRETQYF. The CDR3 region has the DNA TGCGCCAGCAGCGTTACGACAGGGGGCAGGGAGACCCAGTACTTC.

This clonotype was detected only a few times. V is TRBV6-1 and J is TRBJ2-7; 14 bases map to TRBD2. The CDR3 is 15 amino acids. With V trimmed by 5 bases and J by 3 bases, 3 bases remained unmatched. The germline V gene encodes CDR1 MNHNS and CDR2 SASEGT. The CDR3 region has the DNA TGTGCCAGCAGTACGGGACTAGCGGGGGACTACGAGCAGTACTTC. This sequence encodes CASSTGLAGDYEQYF.

In this sample, this clonotype turned up a few times. The J gene is TRBJ2-2, the V gene TRBV3-1; D gene unclear. Per germline, CDR1 LGHDT and CDR2 YNNKEL (reference sequence). This CDR3 is 15 amino acids long. Trimming stripped 1 base from V and 8 bases from J, with 14 bases between. The DNA of the CDR3 is TGTGCCAGCAGCCAAGGAGAGCGAGAAGTGGGGGAGCTGTTTTTT. Encoded protein: CASSQGEREVGELFF.

V is TRBV6-2 or TRBV6-3 and J is TRBJ1-5; no clear D gene. V lost 5 bases, J lost 4 bases, and 12 bases lay in between. Germline-derived CDR1 and CDR2 are MNHEY and SVGEGT. The CDR3 length is 14 residues. The CDR3 nucleotides are TGTGCCAGCAGTGATGAGGCAGAGAATCAGCCCCAGCATTTT. This codes for CASSDEAENQPQHF.

This clonotype was observed at least ten times. V usage is TRBV27 and J usage is TRBJ2-6; D unresolved. CDR1 and CDR2 (germline): MNHEY, SMNVEV (reference sequence). The CDR3 is made up of 16 amino acids. The V and J ends lost 5 bases and 0 bases respectively, with 11 bases between them. Here the CDR3 reads CASSPYTDSGANVLTF. CDR3 bases: TGTGCCAGCAGTCCATATACAGACTCTGGGGCCAACGTCCTGACTTTC.

The chain joins TRBV6-1 to TRBJ2-4; a weak D match, TRBD2 (5 bases). The CDR3 runs to 14 residues. Germline assignment: CDR1 MNHNS and CDR2 SASEGT. Trimming shortened V by 6 bases and J by 0 bases, and 9 bases separated the two germline ends. The CDR3: CASSLSGAKNIQYF. The CDR3 coding sequence is TGTGCCAGCAGCCTGAGCGGAGCCAAAAACATTCAGTACTTC.

V and J are TRBV20-1 and TRBJ1-2; D is perhaps TRBD1 (6 bases). The CDR3 is 12 amino acids. Deletions cut 6 bases from V and 4 bases from J, with 12 bases between. Germline loops: CDR1 DFQATT, CDR2 SNEGSKA (reference sequence). CDR3 nucleotide sequence: TGCAGTGCCACCGGACAGTTCTATGGCTACACCTTC. Translated: CSATGQFYGYTF.

The V and J genes are TRBV20-1 and TRBJ2-2; maybe TRBD2 (5 bases). This CDR3 spans 15 amino acids. The V gene lost 6 bases and the J gene lost 0 bases, with 14 bases spanning the gap. Germline CDR1 reads DFQATT; CDR2 reads SNEGSKA (reference sequence). CDR3 DNA sequence: TGCAGTGCCACACGAAGCGGAGCGAACACCGGGGAGCTGTTTTTT. It yields the protein CSATRSGANTGELFF.

This clonotype was recorded a few times. V is TRBV29-1 and J is TRBJ1-1, with 10 bases lining up with TRBD1. The V gene end was trimmed by 5 bases and the J gene end by 1 base; junction bases not matched to a gene: 1. The CDR3 extends over 13 amino acids. CDR1 and CDR2 from the germline V gene are SQVTM and ANQGSEA. The CDR3: CSVWTGGNTEAFF. Here the CDR3 DNA reads TGCAGCGTTTGGACAGGGGGGAACACTGAAGCTTTCTTT.

This clonotype occurred a few times. CDR3 sequence: CASSQDQEDLYNEQFF. As DNA, the CDR3 is TGTGCCAGCAGCCAAGATCAGGAGGACTTGTACAATGAGCAGTTCTTC. This chain connects TRBV4-2 to TRBJ2-1; D might be TRBD2 (5 bases). V lost 0 bases to trimming and J lost 4 bases, with 13 bases between them. This CDR3 is built from 16 residues. The germline CDR1 and CDR2 sequences are LGHNA and YNFKEQ.

In this sample, this clonotype turned up many times. V is TRBV20-1 and J is TRBJ2-7; TRBD2 might be the D (5 bases). The V end lost 4 bases, the J end lost 4 bases, and 20 bases lay between the germline ends. This CDR3 has 15 residues. Germline V CDR1 and CDR2: DFQATT, SNEGSKA (reference sequence). CDR3 protein: CSANPSGRGGYEQYF. The CDR3 DNA is TGCAGTGCTAATCCGTCAGGACGAGGAGGATACGAGCAGTACTTC.

This chain joins TRBV20-1 and TRBJ2-3, with TRBD2 matching 13 bases. This CDR3 is 16 amino acids long. In germline, CDR1 is DFQATT, CDR2 SNEGSKA (reference sequence). V trimming: 4 bases; J trimming: 4 bases; junction bases outside the gene matches: 8. This CDR3 reads CSATPRTSGSADTQYF. Here the CDR3 DNA reads TGCAGTGCTACCCCACGGACTAGCGGGAGTGCAGATACGCAGTATTTT.

The rearrangement joins TRBV15 to TRBJ2-1; 10 bases match TRBD2. This CDR3 region has 15 residues. The junction had 8 bases not matched to a gene; V was cut back by 4 bases and J by 8 bases. The V gene's germline CDR1 is LNHNV and CDR2 YYDKDF (reference sequence). CDR3 region: CATSKGTSEGDEQFF. The CDR3 nucleotides are TGTGCCACCAGCAAGGGGACTAGCGAGGGGGATGAGCAGTTCTTC.

This clonotype has a count of ten or more. The gene calls are TRBV29-1 and TRBJ2-7; TRBD2 might be the D (5 bases). Germline V gene sequence: CDR1 SQVTM, CDR2 ANQGSEA. The CDR3 spans 13 residues. V was shortened by 7 bases and J by 2 bases, with 15 bases between the two germline ends. As DNA, the CDR3 is TGCAGCGGCACGTCAGAGGGAACCTACGAGCAGTACTTC. It is translated as CSGTSEGTYEQYF.

The sample holds a few counts of this clonotype. J is TRBJ2-1 and V is TRBV7-3; D might be TRBD1 or TRBD2, each matching 5 bases. This CDR3 contains 16 residues. Germline V gene sequence: CDR1 SGHTA, CDR2 FQGTGA. Deletions cut 5 bases from V and 4 bases from J, with 18 bases between. CDR3 in DNA: TGTGCCAGCAGCCAAATGAGGGGATCGGGATACAATGAGCAGTTCTTC. This encodes CASSQMRGSGYNEQFF.

The chain employs TRBV6-5 and TRBJ1-4, with 10 bases aligning to TRBD1. The CDR3 contains 15 residues. Trimming cost V 5 bases and J 6 bases; bases outside gene matches: 6. Per germline, CDR1 MNHEY and CDR2 SVGAGI. The CDR3 spells CASSHTGQGDEKLFF. In DNA, the CDR3 is TGTGCCAGCAGTCACACCGGACAGGGGGATGAAAAACTGTTTTTT.

The rearrangement uses TRBV28 and TRBJ2-3; 13 nucleotides align to TRBD2. The CDR3 is 17 amino acids. CDR1 and CDR2 from the germline V gene are MDHEN and SYDVKM. Trimming took 6 bases from V and 3 from J; bases not matched to a gene: 9. CDR3 DNA: TGTGCCAGCAGCGCTCGGACTAGCGGGAGTTGGACAGATACGCAGTATTTT. As protein: CASSARTSGSWTDTQYF.

The table lists this clonotype with many counts. The J gene is TRBJ2-1, the V gene TRBV6-5; D is possibly TRBD1 or TRBD2 (5 bases each). V was trimmed by 0 bases and J by 2 bases, leaving 11 bases between them. This CDR3 spans 16 amino acids. The germline gives CDR1 MNHEY, CDR2 SVGAGI. The CDR3 DNA follows: TGTGCCAGCAGTTACTCCTTTGGGGACCCCTACAATGAGCAGTTCTTC. Protein sequence: CASSYSFGDPYNEQFF.

This rearrangement joins TRBV5-1 to TRBJ1-1; D is unclear. Trimming removed 3 bases from V and 9 bases from J, with 12 bases in between. CDR1 is SGHRS, CDR2 YFSETQ, per germline. The CDR3 is 12 amino acids. CDR3 in DNA: TGCGCCAGCAGCTCCGATCAAAGTAAAGCTTTCTTT. Its protein product is CASSSDQSKAFF.

The chain joins TRBV12-3 or TRBV12-4 to TRBJ2-1, with 11 bases identical to TRBD1. CDR3 length: 16 residues. The V and J ends lost 1 base and 7 bases, in that order; junction bases with no gene match: 6. In DNA, the CDR3 is TGTGCCAGCAGTTTAGGGCTGGGACAGGGGGGGAATGAGCAGTTCTTC. This encodes CASSLGLGQGGNEQFF.

This clonotype was recorded a few times. This chain uses TRBV29-1 with TRBJ2-7, with 13 bases aligning to TRBD2. The V segment lost 6 bases and the J segment 3 bases; nucleotides outside the gene matches: 8. The CDR3 covers 15 residues. Germline values: CDR1 SQVTM, CDR2 ANQGSEA. CDR3 coding DNA: TGCAGCGTCATATGGACTAGCGGGAGTGACTACGAGCAGTACTTC. This sequence encodes CSVIWTSGSDYEQYF.

This clonotype was seen a handful of times. This chain joins TRBV4-2 and TRBJ2-7, with D hard to call. This CDR3 region has 13 residues. Germline-derived CDR1 and CDR2 are LGHNA and YNFKEQ. V lost 0 bases to trimming and J lost 4 bases, with 7 bases between them. Here the CDR3 reads CASSQDTVYEQYF. The CDR3 DNA reads TGTGCCAGCAGCCAAGATACTGTGTACGAGCAGTACTTC.

This clonotype appeared a few times. This rearrangement joins TRBV4-3 to TRBJ2-4; 7 nucleotides line up with TRBD2. The V and J ends lost 1 base and 8 bases, in that order; junction bases with no gene match: 5. The CDR3 totals 14 residues. Germline CDR1 is LGHNA and CDR2 is YSLEER. The CDR3 is CASSQGAGRDIQYF. The CDR3 DNA follows: TGCGCCAGCAGCCAAGGGGCAGGGAGGGACATTCAGTACTTC.

The chain combines TRBV7-3 with TRBJ2-3; D is ambiguous. Trimming stripped 5 bases from V and 3 bases from J, with 9 bases between. The CDR3 covers 13 residues. CDR1 is SGHTA, CDR2 FQGTGA, per germline. The CDR3: CASSPRGTDTQYF. The CDR3 nucleotides are TGTGCCAGCAGCCCTAGAGGAACAGATACGCAGTATTTT.